This T cell receptor (beta chain) was documented in a study of human T cells and chemical hapten exposure. This clonotype came up many times. TCRdb re-derived calls from the RACE reads in MiXCR, one entry per CDR3 protein. The repertoire consists of about 51,000 distinct CDR3 sequences, with about 9.2% occurring once and the leading ten covering 11% to 15%. Noted time point: pre-sensitization, week 0. Treatment here: therapeutic diphenylcyclopropenone sensitization with weekly scalp DPC. The receptor was derived from a woman between 35 and 50 years old with alopecia areata. Some clones in this sample may be carry-over from other donors' samples. Here the sequenced sample was whole blood, taken in connection with sensitization to the hapten diphenylcyclopropenone (DPC).

CDR3 protein: CASSLGSGGARRNEQFF. CDR3 sequence (DNA): TGTGCCAGCAGTTTAGGTAGCGGGGGGGCTCGGAGGAATGAGCAGTTCTTC. The chain has TRBV12-3 or TRBV12-4 and TRBJ2-1; 11 bases are a match to TRBD2. V was clipped by 1 base and J by 7 bases; unmatched bases: 9. The CDR3 sequence is 17 residues long.